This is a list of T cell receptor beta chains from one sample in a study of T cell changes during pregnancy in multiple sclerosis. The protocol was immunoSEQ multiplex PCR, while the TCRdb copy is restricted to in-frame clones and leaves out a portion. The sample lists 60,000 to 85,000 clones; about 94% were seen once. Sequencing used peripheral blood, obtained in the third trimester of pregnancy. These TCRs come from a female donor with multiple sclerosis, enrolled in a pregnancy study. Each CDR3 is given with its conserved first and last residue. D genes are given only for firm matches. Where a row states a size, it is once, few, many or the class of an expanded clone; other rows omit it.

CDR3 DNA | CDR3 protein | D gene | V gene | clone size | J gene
TGCGCCAGCAGCCTGACTAGCGGGACCACCGGGGAGCTGTTTTTT | CASSLTSGTTGELFF | TRBD2 | TRBV5-1 | NA | TRBJ2-2
TGTGCCAGCAGTTTTTCCACCTACGAGCAGTACTTC | CASSFSTYEQYF | NA | TRBV6-6 | NA | TRBJ2-7
TGTGCCAGCAGCCCGGCGTTCGAACAGGGGGGTATTTACTATGGCTACACCTTC | CASSPAFEQGGIYYGYTF | TRBD1 | TRBV9 | NA | TRBJ1-2
TGTGCCAGCAGCTTAGTACGAGGGGGCCCCTACGAGCAGTACTTC | CASSLVRGGPYEQYF | TRBD1 | TRBV11-2 | NA | TRBJ2-7
TGTGCCAGCTCACCATTGCCCGGGGGCACTGAAGCTTTCTTT | CASSPLPGGTEAFF | NA | TRBV18 | NA | TRBJ1-1
TGTGCCAGCAGCTCGGGGGGTGGGGTTGGGGAGAACACTGAAGCTTTCTTT | CASSSGGGVGENTEAFF | NA | TRBV7-9 | NA | TRBJ1-1
TGTGCCAGTAGTATAGATCAGGGGGCGCGATCACCCCTCCACTTT | CASSIDQGARSPLHF | TRBD1 | TRBV19 | once | TRBJ1-6
TGTGCCAGCAGTTACGGGGACAGTTCGTATAATTCACCCCTCCACTTT | CASSYGDSSYNSPLHF | TRBD1 | TRBV27 | NA | TRBJ1-6
TGTGCCAGCTCCCAGGGACAGGGTCCTAATGAAAAACTGTTTTTT | CASSQGQGPNEKLFF | TRBD1 | TRBV18 | NA | TRBJ1-4
TGTGCCAGCAGCTTTGGGGGACAGGGGGAACTGTTTTTT | CASSFGGQGELFF | TRBD1 | TRBV5-6 | NA | TRBJ1-4
TGTGCCAGTAGTTATGACACCCGGAACACTGAAGCTTTCTTT | CASSYDTRNTEAFF | NA | TRBV19 | NA | TRBJ1-1
TGTGCCAGCAGCTTAGACAGGGAAGAGACCCAGTACTTC | CASSLDREETQYF | NA | TRBV13 | NA | TRBJ2-5